The rows below give T cell receptor beta chains drawn from one sample of a study of shared T cell receptors in the human thymus. Produced via immunoSEQ multiplex PCR; TCRdb's table is partial and in-frame only. The data hold roughly 700,000 clones, with approximately 88% observed a single time. This same sample was also part of a study on human thymus T cells.

Sequenced material: thymocytes. These receptors were obtained from a boy under two years old with a congenital heart defect. Each CDR3 is given with its conserved first and last residue. The order of the fields is CDR3 length, V gene, D gene, J gene, clone size, CDR3 DNA, CDR3 protein. D genes are given only for firm matches. Rows may omit the clone size; those that give it use once, few, many or a size class.

15	TRBV10-3	TRBD1	TRBJ2-3	NA	TGTGCCTTGTCTCGGGACAGGTCCGAAACAGATACGCAGTATTTT	CALSRDRSETDTQYF
14	TRBV7-6	TRBD2	TRBJ2-7	NA	TGTGCCAGCAGCTTATACCTAGCGGAGTACGAGCAGTACTTC	CASSLYLAEYEQYF
13	TRBV2	NA	TRBJ2-3	once	TGTGCCAGCAGTTCCATAGGGGTGGATACGCAGTATTTT	CASSSIGVDTQYF
15	TRBV28	TRBD1	TRBJ1-2	NA	TGTGCCAGCAGTGCAAGGGACAGGGCATTTTATGGCTACACCTTC	CASSARDRAFYGYTF
14	TRBV19	TRBD1	TRBJ2-1	NA	TGTGCCAGTAACACAGGGGCCCCATACAATGAGCAGTTCTTC	CASNTGAPYNEQFF
17	TRBV11-2	TRBD1	TRBJ2-1	NA	TGTGCCAGCAAGACCGAAGGGGGCGGCTGTTCCTACAATGAGCAGTTCTTC	CASKTEGGGCSYNEQFF
15	TRBV27	NA	TRBJ2-1	NA	TGTGCCAGCAGTTTAGGCGGGAGAGGGGGTAATGAGCAGTTCTTC	CASSLGGRGGNEQFF
15	TRBV5-1	NA	TRBJ1-2	NA	TGCGCCAGCAGCTCGGATGTGGGGGGGCCCTATGGCTACACCTTC	CASSSDVGGPYGYTF
15	TRBV27	NA	TRBJ2-4	NA	TGTGCCAGCAGTCCCGGGTCGGGAGCCAAAAACATTCAGTACTTC	CASSPGSGAKNIQYF
16	TRBV9	NA	TRBJ1-3	NA	TGTGCCAGCAGCGTAGCATACAGCTACTCTGGAAACACCATATATTTT	CASSVAYSYSGNTIYF
10	TRBV6-5	NA	TRBJ2-7	NA	TGTGCCGCTGGGGGGTACGAGCAGTACTTC	CAAGGYEQYF
22	TRBV14	TRBD2	TRBJ2-1	NA	TGTGCCAGCAGCCAAGAAAGGCAGACTAGCGGGAGGCCCTCACGCTCCTACAATGAGCAGTTCTTC	CASSQERQTSGRPSRSYNEQFF
14	TRBV6-1	TRBD2	TRBJ2-7	NA	TGTGCCAGCAGCGCTAGCGGGAGGGTATACGAGCAGTACTTC	CASSASGRVYEQYF
14	TRBV2	NA	TRBJ1-5	NA	TGTGCCAGCAGTGAAACAGGTATCAATCAGCCCCAGCATTTT	CASSETGINQPQHF
14	TRBV9	NA	TRBJ2-3	NA	TGTGCCAGCAGCCCCCGGGACACCACAGATACGCAGTATTTT	CASSPRDTTDTQYF
17	TRBV27	NA	TRBJ2-3	NA	TGTGCCAGCAGTGGGGGCGGGGGTCGGGGACCCACAGATACGCAGTATTTT	CASSGGGGRGPTDTQYF
14	TRBV7-6	NA	TRBJ2-6	NA	TGTGCCAGCAGCTATCGGTTCGGGGCCAACGTCCTGACTTTC	CASSYRFGANVLTF
11	TRBV19	NA	TRBJ2-7	NA	TGTGCCAGTAGGGGCCCCTACGAGCAGTACTTC	CASRGPYEQYF
17	TRBV12-5	NA	TRBJ1-2	NA	TGTGCTAGTGGTTTGGTACTGGGGCTCGGCGGCATCTATGGCTACACCTTC	CASGLVLGLGGIYGYTF
16	TRBV4-3	TRBD1	TRBJ2-3	NA	TGCGCCAGCAGCCAAGCCGACAGGGCGGGCACAGATACGCAGTATTTT	CASSQADRAGTDTQYF
13	TRBV10-3	TRBD1	TRBJ1-2	NA	TGTGCCCACCGGGACAGGGAAAACTATGGCTACACCTTC	CAHRDRENYGYTF
15	TRBV28	TRBD1	TRBJ2-7	NA	TGTGCCAGCACCACGGGGGGACAGGGGCTCTACGAGCAGTACTTC	CASTTGGQGLYEQYF
15	TRBV27	TRBD1	TRBJ1-1	NA	TGTGCCAGCAGTGTAAAGGGACAGGGGAGAACTGAAGCTTTCTTT	CASSVKGQGRTEAFF
15	TRBV11-2	TRBD1	TRBJ2-7	NA	TGTGCCAGCAGCCCCTCCGGGACAGGTGAGGACGAGCAGTACTTC	CASSPSGTGEDEQYF
13	TRBV7-3	NA	TRBJ2-7	NA	TGTGCCAGCAGCCTCTCGCCGGGAGACGAGCAGTACTTC	CASSLSPGDEQYF
13	TRBV28	TRBD1	TRBJ1-4	few	TGTGCCAGCAGGGGACAGGGTAGTGAAAAACTGTTTTTT	CASRGQGSEKLFF
15	TRBV7-2	NA	TRBJ2-7	NA	TGTGCCAGCAGCTACCGAAGACTAACCGGCCACGAGCAGTACTTC	CASSYRRLTGHEQYF
15	TRBV11-2	TRBD2	TRBJ2-7	NA	TGTGCCAGCAGCTTAGAAGGGGAGCGGGAGGGCGAGCAGTACTTC	CASSLEGEREGEQYF
17	TRBV28	TRBD2	TRBJ2-1	NA	TGTGCCAGCAGCCTTCGGGCTAGCGGGAGGGGTCACAATGAGCAGTTCTTC	CASSLRASGRGHNEQFF
17	TRBV4-2	TRBD2	TRBJ2-5	few	TGTGCCAGCAGCGCCAATAGAGTAGCGGGGGGTGGGTCGACCCAGTACTTC	CASSANRVAGGGSTQYF
14	TRBV7-2	TRBD2	TRBJ2-7	NA	TGTGCCAGCAGTCTCGGGACTAGAGCCTACGAGCAGTACTTC	CASSLGTRAYEQYF
15	TRBV15	TRBD2	TRBJ2-7	NA	TGTGCCACCAGCCCCGTTCGGGAGGGGACCTACGAGCAGTACTTC	CATSPVREGTYEQYF
17	TRBV2	NA	TRBJ2-5	NA	TGTGCCAGCAGACCCGCAGTACGCCAGGGGGACTGGGAGACCCAGTACTTC	CASRPAVRQGDWETQYF
11	TRBV4-3	NA	TRBJ1-2	once	TGCGCCAGCAGCCAAGATAATGGCTACACCTTC	CASSQDNGYTF
12	TRBV15	NA	TRBJ2-7	NA	TGTGCCACCCCTACAGGGTTATGCGAGCAGTACTTC	CATPTGLCEQYF
16	TRBV6-5	TRBD2	TRBJ2-5	NA	TGTGCCAGCAGTTACTTCGGGGGAGGGCCAGGAGAGACCCAGTACTTC	CASSYFGGGPGETQYF
15	TRBV9	TRBD2	TRBJ2-5	NA	TGTGCCAGCAGTCGGGGACTAGCGGGAAAGGAGACCCAGTACTTC	CASSRGLAGKETQYF
16	TRBV11-3	TRBD2	TRBJ2-5	NA	TGTGCCAGCAGCTTGGGGTCCGGGGGGGAACAAGAGACCCAGTACTTC	CASSLGSGGEQETQYF
14	TRBV7-2	NA	TRBJ2-1	NA	TGTGCCAGCAGCCCCCGGGCCGACAGGAACCACCCGTTCTTC	CASSPRADRNHPFF
16	TRBV6-5	TRBD2	TRBJ2-7	NA	TGTGCCAGCAGTTCCGACCGACCCGGCTGGGGGGGCGAGCAGTACTTC	CASSSDRPGWGGEQYF
14	TRBV6-7	TRBD2	TRBJ2-3	once	TGTGCCAGCTACCGCGGGAGCCACACAGATACGCAGTATTTT	CASYRGSHTDTQYF
15	TRBV28	NA	TRBJ1-5	once	TGTGCCAGCAGCCCGCGCCAGGCCACCAATCAGCCCCAGCATTTT	CASSPRQATNQPQHF
14	TRBV19	NA	TRBJ1-2	once	TGTGCCAGTAGTAGCATGGACAGTAACTATGGCTACACCTTC	CASSSMDSNYGYTF
16	TRBV14	NA	TRBJ1-2	NA	TGTGCCAGCAGCCAGCCGGGGATAAGGGAGGGCCAAACCCACACCTTC	CASSQPGIREGQTHTF
16	TRBV27	TRBD1	TRBJ2-2	NA	TGTGCCAGCAGTTCCCTGACAGGGGGTGGCACCGGGGAGCTGTTTTTT	CASSSLTGGGTGELFF
12	TRBV2	NA	TRBJ1-2	few	TGTGCCAGCAGTGGACACTACTATGGCTACACCTTC	CASSGHYYGYTF
17	TRBV7-2	NA	TRBJ2-7	NA	TGTGCCAGCAGCTTGTACTGTGGGCCCCCCTATCTTTACGAGCAGTACTTC	CASSLYCGPPYLYEQYF
15	TRBV23-1	TRBD2	TRBJ2-4	once	TGCGCCAGCAGTCGACCGTGCGGGGGGTTGGACATTCAGTACTTC	CASSRPCGGLDIQYF
15	TRBV10-3	TRBD1	TRBJ2-3	once	TGTGCCATCAGTGAGTCGCTTAGGGGGCCAGATACGCAGTATTTT	CAISESLRGPDTQYF
12	TRBV29-1	NA	TRBJ1-1	NA	TGCAGCGTTGTAGGGGAGGACACTGAAGCTTTCTTT	CSVVGEDTEAFF